These T cell receptor beta chains were read from a single sample in a study of blood T cell repertoires in COVID-19. The repertoire was sequenced with immunoSEQ multiplex PCR; TCRdb's copy has only in-frame clones and lacks some. The sample consists of over 300,000 clones, around 89% of them appearing once. The sample comprised PBMCs or T cells enriched from blood (not recorded which). These receptors were collected from a woman between 40 and 55 years old who had recovered from COVID-19. Both conserved end residues are trimmed from each CDR3. Each record gives: J gene, D gene, V gene, clone size, CDR3 protein. A D gene is named only where the DNA matches it firmly. Where a row states a size, it is once, few, many or the class of an expanded clone; other rows omit it.

TRBJ1-3 | . | TRBV7-3 | . | ASSLVWGDTIY
TRBJ2-1 | TRBD1 | TRBV9 | . | ASSVVGQGPEQF
TRBJ1-2 | . | TRBV21-1 | . | ATRSLGPRGYGYT
TRBJ2-3 | TRBD2 | TRBV10-1 | . | ASSLGLAGGLRDTQY
TRBJ2-2 | TRBD1 | TRBV2 | . | ASTVQGALNTGELF
TRBJ2-7 | TRBD1 | TRBV5-8 | . | ASSSSGTGPYEQY
TRBJ2-1 | TRBD2 | TRBV3-1/TRBV3-2 | . | ASSSGLADSYNEQF
TRBJ2-3 | . | TRBV5-4 | . | ASSQIQTADTQY
TRBJ2-3 | TRBD1 | TRBV25-1 | . | ASRANRGRVDTQY
TRBJ1-6 | . | TRBV11-2 | once | ASSLGPLGLGNSPLH
TRBJ2-7 | TRBD1 | TRBV4-3 | once | ASSPGTGGYEQY
TRBJ1-3 | . | TRBV21-1 | . | ASSKIRVGNTIY
TRBJ1-2 | . | TRBV6-4 | . | ASSDQPGKALGYT
TRBJ2-1 | TRBD2 | TRBV24-1 | . | ATSAGGLAGGRALF
TRBJ2-1 | . | TRBV27 | once | ASSREGASYNEQF
TRBJ1-6 | TRBD1 | TRBV6-6 | . | ASSYGTGRNSPLH
TRBJ2-1 | TRBD2 | TRBV6-5 | . | ASSPGTSGRGEQF
TRBJ1-5 | . | TRBV29-1 | few | SVDTGYNQPQH
TRBJ2-2 | TRBD1 | TRBV28 | . | ASIPSGTGAMGELF
TRBJ2-2 | TRBD2 | TRBV20-1 | . | SASPGLAGEVTGELF
TRBJ1-1 | . | TRBV7-2 | once | ASSLRGITEAF
TRBJ2-3 | . | TRBV7-3 | . | ASSLAGRTDTQY
TRBJ2-3 | TRBD2 | TRBV30 | . | AWRAGGADTQY
TRBJ2-7 | . | TRBV4-2 | . | ASSQRGYEQY
TRBJ1-4 | . | TRBV6-2/TRBV6-3 | . | ASSRPEGGKLF
TRBJ1-2 | . | TRBV7-2 | . | ASSPRQLNYGYT
TRBJ1-5 | . | TRBV28 | . | ASSPPGQGGYSNQPQH
TRBJ1-2 | . | TRBV5-4 | few | ASSFQGLSGYT
TRBJ2-2 | TRBD2 | TRBV29-1 | . | SVETGGRATGELF
TRBJ2-1 | . | TRBV5-4 | . | ASSLRQGRDEQF
TRBJ2-5 | . | TRBV7-9 | . | ASSHVRQETQY
TRBJ1-4 | TRBD1 | TRBV7-2 | . | ASSLQGAYEKLF
TRBJ2-4 | . | TRBV28 | once | ASSGVKNIQY
TRBJ2-1 | TRBD2 | TRBV2 | . | ASRRGTSDEQF
TRBJ2-7 | . | TRBV27 | . | ASSFRGVEQY
TRBJ2-5 | . | TRBV12-3/TRBV12-4 | . | ASSFSQETQY
TRBJ2-7 | TRBD1 | TRBV27 | . | ASSLIDRGYEQY
TRBJ2-7 | . | TRBV6-1 | . | ASSEELPYEQY
TRBJ2-5 | TRBD2 | TRBV4-3 | once | ASSQDSGLAGLQETQY
TRBJ2-2 | . | TRBV21-1 | . | ASSKWWLAVRPRELF
TRBJ1-3 | . | TRBV10-3 | . | AISYGGNTIY